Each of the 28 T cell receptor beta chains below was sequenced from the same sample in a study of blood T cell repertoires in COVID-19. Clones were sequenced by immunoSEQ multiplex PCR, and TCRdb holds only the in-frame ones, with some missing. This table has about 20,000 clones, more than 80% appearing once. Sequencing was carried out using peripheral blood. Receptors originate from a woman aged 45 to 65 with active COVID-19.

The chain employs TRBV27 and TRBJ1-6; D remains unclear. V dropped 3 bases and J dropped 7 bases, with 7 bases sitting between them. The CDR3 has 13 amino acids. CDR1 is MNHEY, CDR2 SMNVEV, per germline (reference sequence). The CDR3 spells CASSLQANSPLHF. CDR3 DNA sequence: TGTGCCAGCAGTTTGCAGGCAAATTCACCCCTCCACTTT.

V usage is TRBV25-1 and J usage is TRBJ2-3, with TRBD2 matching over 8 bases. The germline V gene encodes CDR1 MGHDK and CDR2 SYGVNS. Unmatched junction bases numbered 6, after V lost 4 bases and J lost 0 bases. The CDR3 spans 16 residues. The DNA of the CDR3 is TGTGCCAGCAGTGGGCAAGCGGGAGTAAGCACAGATACGCAGTATTTT. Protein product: CASSGQAGVSTDTQYF.

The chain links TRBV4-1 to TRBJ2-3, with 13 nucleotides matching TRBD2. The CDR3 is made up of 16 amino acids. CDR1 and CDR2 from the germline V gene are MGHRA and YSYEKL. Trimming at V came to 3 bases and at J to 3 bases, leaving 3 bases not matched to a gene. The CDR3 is CASSHRTSGSTDTQYF. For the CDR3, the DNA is TGCGCCAGCAGCCATCGGACTAGCGGGAGTACAGATACGCAGTATTTT.

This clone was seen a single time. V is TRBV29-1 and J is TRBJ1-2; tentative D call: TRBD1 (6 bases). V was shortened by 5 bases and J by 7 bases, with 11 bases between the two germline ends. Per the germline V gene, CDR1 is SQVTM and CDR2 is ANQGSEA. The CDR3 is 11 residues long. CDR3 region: CSVTGFAGYTF. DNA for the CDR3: TGCAGCGTTACAGGGTTTGCTGGCTACACCTTC. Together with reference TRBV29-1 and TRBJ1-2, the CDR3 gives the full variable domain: SAVISQKPSRDICQRGTSLTIQCQVDSQVTMMFWYRQQPGQSLTLIATANQGSEATYESGFVIDKFPISRPNLTFSTLTVSNMSPEDSSIYLCSVTGFAGYTFGSGTRLTVV.

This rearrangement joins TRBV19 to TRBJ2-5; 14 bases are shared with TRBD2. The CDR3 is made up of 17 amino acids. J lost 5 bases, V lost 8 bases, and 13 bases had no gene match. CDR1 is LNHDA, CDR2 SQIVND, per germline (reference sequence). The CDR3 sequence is CASSSPGLAGVLETQYF. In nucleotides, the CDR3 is TGTGCCAGTTCTTCCCCGGGACTAGCGGGAGTATTGGAGACCCAGTACTTC.

In DNA form, the CDR3 reads TGTGCCAGCAGCGCCGGGACTAGCGGTTCCTACGAGCAGTACTTC. It codes for CASSAGTSGSYEQYF. The chain combines TRBV13 with TRBJ2-7; 11 nucleotides agree with TRBD2. Per the germline V gene, CDR1 is PRHDT and CDR2 is FYEKMQ (reference sequence). The J segment lost 1 base and the V segment lost 5 bases, leaving 4 bases of the junction unmatched. The CDR3 loop spans 15 amino acids.

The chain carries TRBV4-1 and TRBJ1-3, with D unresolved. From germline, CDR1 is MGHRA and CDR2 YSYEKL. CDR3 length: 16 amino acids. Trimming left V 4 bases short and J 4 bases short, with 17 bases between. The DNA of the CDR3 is TGCGCCAGCAGCCGCCATATCAGCGAGTCAGGAAACACCATATATTTT. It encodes CASSRHISESGNTIYF.

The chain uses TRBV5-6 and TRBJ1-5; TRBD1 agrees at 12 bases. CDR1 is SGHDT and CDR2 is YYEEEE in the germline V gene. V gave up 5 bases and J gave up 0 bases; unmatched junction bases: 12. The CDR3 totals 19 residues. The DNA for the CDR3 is TGTGCCAGCAGTCAAACTGCGGGACAGGGGGCGTCTAGCAATCAGCCCCAGCATTTT. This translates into CASSQTAGQGASSNQPQHF. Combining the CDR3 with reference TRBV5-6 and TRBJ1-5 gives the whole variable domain DAGVTQSPTHLIKTRGQQVTLRCSPKSGHDTVSWYQQALGQGPQFIFQYYEEEERQRGNFPDRFSGHQFPNYSSELNVNALLLGDSALYLCASSQTAGQGASSNQPQHFGDGTRLSIL.

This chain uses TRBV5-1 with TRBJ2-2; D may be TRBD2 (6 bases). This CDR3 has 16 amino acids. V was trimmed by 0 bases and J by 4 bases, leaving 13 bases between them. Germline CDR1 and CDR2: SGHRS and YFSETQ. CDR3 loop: CASSLGYGRSTGELFF. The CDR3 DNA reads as TGCGCCAGCAGCTTGGGGTACGGGAGATCCACCGGGGAGCTGTTTTTT.

In DNA, the CDR3 is TGTGCCAGCTCACCGCTGACAGGGGCGGACGGGGAGCTGTTTTTT. Protein: CASSPLTGADGELFF. The V gene is TRBV18, the J gene TRBJ2-2, with 8 bases aligning to TRBD1. V dropped 3 bases and J dropped 7; count of bases not matched to a gene: 7. Germline V gene data show CDR1 as KGHSH and CDR2 as LQKENI. The CDR3 has 15 residues. Full variable domain (outside the CDR3, taken from reference TRBV18 and TRBJ2-2): NAGVMQNPRHLVRRRGQEARLRCSPMKGHSHVYWYRQLPEEGLKFMVYLQKENIIDESGMPKERFSAEFPKEGPSILRIQQVVRGDSAAYFCASSPLTGADGELFFGEGSRLTVL.

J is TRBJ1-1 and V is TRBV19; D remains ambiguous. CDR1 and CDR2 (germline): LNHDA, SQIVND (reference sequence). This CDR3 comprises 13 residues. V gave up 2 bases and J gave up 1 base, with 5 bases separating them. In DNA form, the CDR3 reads TGTGCCAGTAGTATATCGGGGAACACTGAAGCTTTCTTT. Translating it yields CASSISGNTEAFF.

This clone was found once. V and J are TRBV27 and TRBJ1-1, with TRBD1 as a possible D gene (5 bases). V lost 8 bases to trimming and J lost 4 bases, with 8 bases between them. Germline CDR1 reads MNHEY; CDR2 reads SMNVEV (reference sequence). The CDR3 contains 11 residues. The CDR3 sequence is CASGGGTEAFF. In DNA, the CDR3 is TGTGCCAGCGGGGGGGGCACTGAAGCTTTCTTT.

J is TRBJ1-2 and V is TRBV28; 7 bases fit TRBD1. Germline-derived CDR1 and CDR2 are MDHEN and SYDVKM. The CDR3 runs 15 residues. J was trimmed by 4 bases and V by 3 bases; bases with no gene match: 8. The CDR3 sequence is CASSFASGGGYGYTF. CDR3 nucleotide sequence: TGTGCCAGCAGTTTCGCCTCAGGGGGTGGCTATGGCTACACCTTC.

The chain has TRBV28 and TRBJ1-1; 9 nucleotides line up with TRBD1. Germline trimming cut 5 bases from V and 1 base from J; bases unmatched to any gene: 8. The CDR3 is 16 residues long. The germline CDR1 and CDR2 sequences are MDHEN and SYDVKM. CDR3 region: CASSPGTGRGNTEAFF. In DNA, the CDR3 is TGTGCCAGCAGTCCGGGGACAGGGAGGGGGAACACTGAAGCTTTCTTT.

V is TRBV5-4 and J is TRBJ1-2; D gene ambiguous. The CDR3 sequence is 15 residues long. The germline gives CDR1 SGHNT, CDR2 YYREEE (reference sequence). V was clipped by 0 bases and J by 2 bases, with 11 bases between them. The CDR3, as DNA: TGTGCCAGCAGCTTGGGCTGGTCAGCGAACTATGGCTACACCTTC. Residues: CASSLGWSANYGYTF.

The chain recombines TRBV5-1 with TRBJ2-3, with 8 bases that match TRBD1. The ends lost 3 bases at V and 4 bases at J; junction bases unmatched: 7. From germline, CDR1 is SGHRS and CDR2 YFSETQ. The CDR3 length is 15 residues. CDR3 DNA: TGCGCCAGCAGCTCGTTGACAGGGGTCTCAGATACGCAGTATTTT. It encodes CASSSLTGVSDTQYF.

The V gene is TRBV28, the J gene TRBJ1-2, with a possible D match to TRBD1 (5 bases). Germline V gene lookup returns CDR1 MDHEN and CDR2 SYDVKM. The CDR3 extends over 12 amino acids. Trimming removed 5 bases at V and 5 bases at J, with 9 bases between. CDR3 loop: CASSPTVYGYTF. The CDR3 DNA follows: TGTGCCAGCAGTCCGACAGTATATGGCTACACCTTC.

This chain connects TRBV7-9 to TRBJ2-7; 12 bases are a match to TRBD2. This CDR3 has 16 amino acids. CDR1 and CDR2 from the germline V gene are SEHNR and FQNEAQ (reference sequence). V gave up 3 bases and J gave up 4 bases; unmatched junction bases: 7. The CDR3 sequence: CASSLEPSGRAYEQYF. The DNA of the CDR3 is TGTGCCAGCAGCTTGGAGCCTAGCGGGAGGGCTTACGAGCAGTACTTC.

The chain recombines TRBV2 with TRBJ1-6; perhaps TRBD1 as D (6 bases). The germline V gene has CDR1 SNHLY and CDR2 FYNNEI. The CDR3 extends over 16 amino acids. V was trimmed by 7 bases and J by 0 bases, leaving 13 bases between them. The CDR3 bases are TGTGCCAGCAACCGGGACAACTTCTCCTATAATTCACCCCTCCACTTT. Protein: CASNRDNFSYNSPLHF.

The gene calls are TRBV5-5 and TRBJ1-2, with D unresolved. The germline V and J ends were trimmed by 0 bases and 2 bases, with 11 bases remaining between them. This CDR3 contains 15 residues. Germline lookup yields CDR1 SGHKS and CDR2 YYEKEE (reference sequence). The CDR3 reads CASSLEPGINYGYTF. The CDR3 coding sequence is TGTGCCAGCAGCTTGGAGCCGGGGATAAACTATGGCTACACCTTC.

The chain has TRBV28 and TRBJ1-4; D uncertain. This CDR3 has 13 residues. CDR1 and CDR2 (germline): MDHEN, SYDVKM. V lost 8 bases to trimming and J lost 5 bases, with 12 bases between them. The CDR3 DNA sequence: TGTGCCAGCCTCACGGGGAACAATGAAAAACTGTTTTTT. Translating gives CASLTGNNEKLFF.

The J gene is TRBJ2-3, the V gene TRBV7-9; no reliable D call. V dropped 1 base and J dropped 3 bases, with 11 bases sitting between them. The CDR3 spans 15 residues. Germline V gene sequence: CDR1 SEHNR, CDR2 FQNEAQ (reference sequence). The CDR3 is CASSLVAPATDTQYF. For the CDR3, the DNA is TGTGCCAGCAGCTTAGTCGCCCCCGCGACAGATACGCAGTATTTT.

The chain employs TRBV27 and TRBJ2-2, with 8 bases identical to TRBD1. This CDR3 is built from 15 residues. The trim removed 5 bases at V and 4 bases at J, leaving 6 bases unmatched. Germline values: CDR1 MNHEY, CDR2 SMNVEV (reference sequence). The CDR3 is CASSQGTGGTGELFF. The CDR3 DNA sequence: TGTGCCAGCAGTCAGGGGACAGGTGGCACCGGGGAGCTGTTTTTT.

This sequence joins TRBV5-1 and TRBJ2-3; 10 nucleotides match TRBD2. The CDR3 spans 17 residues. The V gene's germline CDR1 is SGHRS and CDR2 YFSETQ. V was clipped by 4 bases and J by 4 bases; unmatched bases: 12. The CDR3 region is CASSPPLAGDLSDTQYF. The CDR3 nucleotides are TGCGCCAGCAGCCCGCCCCTAGCGGGAGATCTCTCAGATACGCAGTATTTT. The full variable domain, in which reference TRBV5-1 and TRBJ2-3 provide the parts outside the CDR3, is KAGVTQTPRYLIKTRGQQVTLSCSPISGHRSVSWYQQTPGQGLQFLFEYFSETQRNKGNFPGRFSGRQFSNSRSEMNVSTLELGDSALYLCASSPPLAGDLSDTQYFGPGTRLTVL.

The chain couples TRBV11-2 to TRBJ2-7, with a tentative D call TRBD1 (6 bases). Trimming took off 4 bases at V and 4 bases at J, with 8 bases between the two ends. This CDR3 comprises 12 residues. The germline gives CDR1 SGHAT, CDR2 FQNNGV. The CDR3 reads CASSSQGYEQYF. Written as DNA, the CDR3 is TGTGCCAGCAGCTCCCAGGGGTACGAGCAGTACTTC. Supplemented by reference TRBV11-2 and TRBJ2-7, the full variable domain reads EAGVAQSPRYKIIEKRQSVAFWCNPISGHATLYWYQQILGQGPKLLIQFQNNGVVDDSQLPKDRFSAERLKGVDSTLKIQPAKLEDSAVYLCASSSQGYEQYFGPGTRLTVT.

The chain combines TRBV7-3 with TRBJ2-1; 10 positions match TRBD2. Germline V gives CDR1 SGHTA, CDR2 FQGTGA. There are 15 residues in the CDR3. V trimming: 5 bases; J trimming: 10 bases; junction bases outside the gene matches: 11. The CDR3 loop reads CASSIQGGLAIEQFF. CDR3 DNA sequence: TGTGCCAGCAGCATACAGGGGGGACTAGCGATCGAGCAGTTCTTC. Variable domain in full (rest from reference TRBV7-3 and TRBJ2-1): GAGVSQTPSNKVTEKGKYVELRCDPISGHTALYWYRQSLGQGPEFLIYFQGTGAADDSGLPNDRFFAVRPEGSVSTLKIQRTERGDSAVYLCASSIQGGLAIEQFFGPGTRLTVL.

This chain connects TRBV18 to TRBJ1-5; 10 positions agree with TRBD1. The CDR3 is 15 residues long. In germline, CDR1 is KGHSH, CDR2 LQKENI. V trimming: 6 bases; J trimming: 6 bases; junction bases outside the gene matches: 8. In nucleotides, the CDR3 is TGTGCCAGCTCGGAGACAGGGGGCTTCGGTCAGCCCCAGCATTTT. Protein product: CASSETGGFGQPQHF.

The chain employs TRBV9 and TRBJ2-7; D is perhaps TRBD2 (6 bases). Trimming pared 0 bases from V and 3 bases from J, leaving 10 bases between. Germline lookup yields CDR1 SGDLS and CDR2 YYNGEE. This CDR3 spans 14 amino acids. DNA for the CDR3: TGTGCCAGCAGCGTAGAGGGCGGGGACTACGAGCAGTACTTC. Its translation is CASSVEGGDYEQYF.